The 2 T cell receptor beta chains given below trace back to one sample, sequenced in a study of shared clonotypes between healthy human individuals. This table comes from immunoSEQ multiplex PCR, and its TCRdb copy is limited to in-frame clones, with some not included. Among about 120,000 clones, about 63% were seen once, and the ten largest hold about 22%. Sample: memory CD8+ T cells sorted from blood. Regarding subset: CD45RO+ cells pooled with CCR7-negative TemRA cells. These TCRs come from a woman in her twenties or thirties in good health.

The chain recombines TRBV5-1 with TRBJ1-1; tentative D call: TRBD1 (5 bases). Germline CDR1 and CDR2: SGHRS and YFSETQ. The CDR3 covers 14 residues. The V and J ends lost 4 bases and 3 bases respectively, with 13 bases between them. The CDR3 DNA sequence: TGCGCCAGCAGCGGCACGGGGGGTTACACTGAAGCTTTCTTT. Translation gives CASSGTGGYTEAFF.

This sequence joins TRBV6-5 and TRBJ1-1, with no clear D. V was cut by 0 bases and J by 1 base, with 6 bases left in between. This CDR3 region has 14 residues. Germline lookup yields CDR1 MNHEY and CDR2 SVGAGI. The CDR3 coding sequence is TGTGCCAGCAGTTACTCGTGGGGGAACACTGAAGCTTTCTTT. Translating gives CASSYSWGNTEAFF.